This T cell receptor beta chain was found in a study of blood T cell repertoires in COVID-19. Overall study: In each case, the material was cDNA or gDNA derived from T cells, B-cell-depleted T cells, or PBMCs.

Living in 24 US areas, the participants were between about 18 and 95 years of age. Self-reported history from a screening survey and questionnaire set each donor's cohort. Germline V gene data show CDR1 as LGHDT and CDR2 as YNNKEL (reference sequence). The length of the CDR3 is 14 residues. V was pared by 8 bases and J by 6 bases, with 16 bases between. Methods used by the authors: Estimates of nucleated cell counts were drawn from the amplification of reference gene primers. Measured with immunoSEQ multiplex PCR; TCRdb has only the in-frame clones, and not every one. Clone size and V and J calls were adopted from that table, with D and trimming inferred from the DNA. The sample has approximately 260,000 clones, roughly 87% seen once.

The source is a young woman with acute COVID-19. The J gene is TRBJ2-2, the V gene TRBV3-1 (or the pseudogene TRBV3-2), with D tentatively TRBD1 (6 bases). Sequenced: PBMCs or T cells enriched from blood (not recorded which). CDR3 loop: CASAPTGHAGELFF. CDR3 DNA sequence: TGTGCCAGCGCGCCCACAGGGCACGCCGGGGAGCTGTTTTTT.